This T cell receptor beta chain was captured in a study of identical twins. In regard to this clonotype: No antigen is known for it.

MiXCR was run by TCRdb on the 5' RACE reads, yielding one entry per CDR3 protein. The profile shows just under 550,000 distinct CDR3 sequences, 13% to 15% of them singletons. J lost 3 bases, V lost 4 bases, and 12 bases had no gene match. In germline, CDR1 is SGHRS, CDR2 YFSETQ. This CDR3 is 18 amino acids long. Study observations and caveats: Fewer insertions characterized abundant cord blood beta clonotypes, whereas memory repertoires showed none. Analyses based on zero insertions could be partly confounded by invariant MAIT and iNKT cells.

The same sample was also studied in work on yellow fever vaccine responses in identical twins.

The TCR comes from a woman between 18 and 29 years old in good health. The chain is built from TRBV5-1 and TRBJ2-3, with TRBD2 matching 12 bases. The specimen sequenced was CD4+ T cells sorted from blood. The CDR3 nucleotides are TGCGCCAGCAGCGGGGGTCTAGCGGGAGGGCCTAGGACAGATACGCAGTATTTT. Translating it yields CASSGGLAGGPRTDTQYF.